This T cell receptor (beta chain) was obtained from a study of blood T cell repertoires in COVID-19. TCRdb's table, derived via immunoSEQ multiplex PCR, lists solely in-frame clones and lacks some. In the table there are about 220,000 clones, roughly nine tenths of which are singletons. The germline gives CDR1 SGHRS, CDR2 YFSETQ. The CDR3 has 14 residues. The ends were cut back, 0 bases at V and 9 bases at J, with 13 bases in the middle. The chain is built from TRBV5-1 and TRBJ2-1; perhaps TRBD2 as D (6 bases). This clonotype was obtained from a man aged 35 to 55 with active or convalescent COVID-19. Sequenced material: peripheral blood. CDR3 amino acids: CASSLVGGVGEQFF. CDR3 nucleotides: TGCGCCAGCAGCTTGGTAGGCGGGGTTGGTGAGCAGTTCTTC.